The TCR beta chain described here comes from a study of PD-L1 blockade in urothelial cancer. Across the study: The authors examined blood 3 weeks (second dose) and 6 weeks after treatment start.

Trimming removed 5 bases from V and 2 bases from J, with 9 bases in between. Germline CDR1 and CDR2: LNHDA and SQIVND (reference sequence). The CDR3 contains 13 residues. Time point noted: peripheral blood 6 weeks after treatment start. The patients' disease, urothelial carcinoma, was locally advanced or metastatic. Synthetic spike-ins, TCR analog templates, were added into each PCR. Produced via immunoSEQ multiplex PCR; TCRdb's table is partial and in-frame only. This table has just under 45,000 clones, around 82% appearing once. The V gene is TRBV19, the J gene TRBJ1-1; D is unclear. The input for sequencing was PBMCs, taken around atezolizumab (anti-PD-L1) treatment. This TCR was recovered from a man between 60 and 75 years old with urothelial cancer. The CDR3 here is CASSRELNTEAFF. CDR3 nucleotide sequence: TGTGCCAGTAGTCGTGAGTTAAACACTGAAGCTTTCTTT.